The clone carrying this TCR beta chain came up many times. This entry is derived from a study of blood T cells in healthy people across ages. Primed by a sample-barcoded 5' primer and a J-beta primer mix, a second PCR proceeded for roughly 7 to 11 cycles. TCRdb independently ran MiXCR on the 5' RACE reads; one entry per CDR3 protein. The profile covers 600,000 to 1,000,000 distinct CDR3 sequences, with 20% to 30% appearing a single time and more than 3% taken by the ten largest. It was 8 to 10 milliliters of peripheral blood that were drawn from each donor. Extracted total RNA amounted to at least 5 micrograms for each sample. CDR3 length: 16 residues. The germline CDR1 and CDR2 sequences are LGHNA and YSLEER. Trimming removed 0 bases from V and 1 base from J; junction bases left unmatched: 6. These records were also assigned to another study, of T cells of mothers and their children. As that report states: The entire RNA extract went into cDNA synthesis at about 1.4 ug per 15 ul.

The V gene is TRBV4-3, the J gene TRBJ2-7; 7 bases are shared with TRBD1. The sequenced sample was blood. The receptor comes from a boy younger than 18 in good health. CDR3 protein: CASSQDRTGDSYEQYF. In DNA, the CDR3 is TGCGCCAGCAGCCAAGATCGGACAGGTGATTCCTACGAGCAGTACTTC.